This TCR beta chain was retrieved from a study of blood T cell repertoires in COVID-19. Germline CDR1 SGHTA, CDR2 FQGNSA. After removal of 5 bases from V and 0 bases from J, the junction contained 4 bases not matched to a gene. This CDR3 is built from 15 residues. The authors' processing: Cell counts per sample came from amplifying reference gene primers. Sequenced by immunoSEQ multiplex PCR; TCRdb stores in-frame clones only, minus some. V and J calls and clone size follow that table, whereas D and trimming were derived from the DNA. The table lists more than 65,000 clones, 70% to 90% of them singletons, with roughly 5.3% in the top ten.

This chain uses TRBV7-2 with TRBJ1-1; 9 bases are shared with TRBD1. The specimen was peripheral blood. The origin of this receptor is a woman older than 75 with active or convalescent COVID-19. The chain's CDR3 is CASSRTGVLNTEAFF. CDR3 DNA sequence: TGTGCCAGCAGCCGGACAGGGGTTCTGAACACTGAAGCTTTCTTT.